This record looks at one T cell receptor beta chain sequence and its context. Its antigen is currently not known. The sample holds no much larger clone one base away, and base qualities are not on file. The source of the sample is a study of memory B cells and T cells in multiple sclerosis (dated by TCRdb to the late 2010s). Regarding the complete study: The study compared TCR beta repertoires of autoproliferating peripheral T cells with brain lesion-infiltrating T cells in multiple sclerosis patients. TCR sequencing involved a couple of multiple sclerosis patients from whom brain lesions at autopsy or brain-infiltrating cells from biopsy were available.

After CFSE-labeled PBMCs were cultured without a stimulus, the autoproliferating (CFSEdim) and non-proliferating (CFSEhi) T cell fractions were sequenced separately. Altogether, fewer than 6.5x10^7 CFSE-labeled PBMCs were kept in culture for about seven days with no stimulus, after which the replicate wells were combined. PBMCs were labeled with approximately 0.5 uM CFSE and cultured in serum-free AIM-V medium without exogenous stimuli. Before use, PBMCs were isolated by Ficoll density gradient centrifugation and cryopreserved. Live 7-AAD-negative cells were sorted on a FACSAria III, washed with PBS, and frozen at -80 degrees C as dry pellets. Using the immunoSEQ Platform, TCRbeta CDR3 regions were amplified from extracted genomic DNA. The immunoSEQ assay combined multiplex PCR with high-throughput sequencing and a vendor bioinformatics pipeline. Processing in the source paper ran as follows. Non-productive sequences and CDR3s under 4 amino acids long were removed, and the clonotype frequencies in each sample were recalculated. In immunoSEQ Analyzer 2.0, shared clonotypes were identified as those with identical CDR3 amino acid, V gene and J gene sequences. Repertoire overlap was normalized by dividing shared clonotype counts by the product of both clone-set sizes, with the result scaled by 1000 into arbitrary units. TCRdb stores this immuneACCESS table with in-frame sequences only. Part of the clones is absent; in the studies checked, under half of the shortfall reflects unresolved V genes, and no reason is known for the rest. That table furnishes V, J and clone size, whereas the DNA furnished D and trimming. Within this sample are about 32,000 clones, with roughly 83% of them counted one time only. The top ten clonotypes cover 2% to 3% of the sample.

Overall study results and their limits: Because clone-set sizes differed between compartments, counts of shared clonotypes were influenced and normalization was required.

The TCR originated in a human donor with multiple sclerosis. The sequenced sample was PBMCs from blood kept in culture.

The nucleotides read TGCGCCAGCAGCTTCCTTGGGACAGGGGAAAATTCACCCCTCCACTTT. This yields the protein CASSFLGTGENSPLHF. This chain is built from TRBV5-1 and TRBJ1-6; TRBD1 lines up with 10 middle nucleotides. Measured from the cysteine to the phenylalanine, the CDR3 is 16 residues long. Kept here is only the CDR3 DNA, which spans 48 bases and is read in frame from base 1. Based on the germline V gene, the CDR1 and CDR2 sequences are SGHRS and YFSETQ. Clipping removes 2 bases from V and 7 bases from J, with 6 as the unmatched junction base count.